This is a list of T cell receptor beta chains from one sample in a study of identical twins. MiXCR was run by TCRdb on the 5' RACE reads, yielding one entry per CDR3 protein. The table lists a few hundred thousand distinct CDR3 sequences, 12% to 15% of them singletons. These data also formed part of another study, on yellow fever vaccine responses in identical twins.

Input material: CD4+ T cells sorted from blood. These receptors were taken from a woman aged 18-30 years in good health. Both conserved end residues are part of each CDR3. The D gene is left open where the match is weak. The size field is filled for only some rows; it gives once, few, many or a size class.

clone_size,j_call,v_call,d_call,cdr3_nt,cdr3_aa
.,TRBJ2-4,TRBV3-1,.,TGTGCCAGCGGCTCAGGGGCATTAGCCAAAAACATTCAGTACTTC,CASGSGALAKNIQYF
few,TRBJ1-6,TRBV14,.,TGTGCCAGCAGCCAACAGGGGATGAATAATTCACCCCTCCACTTT,CASSQQGMNNSPLHF
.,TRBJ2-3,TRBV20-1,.,TGCAGTGCTAGCTTGAAGGCAGATACGCAGTATTTT,CSASLKADTQYF
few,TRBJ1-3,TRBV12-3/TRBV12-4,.,TGTGCCAGCAGTTTAGGGGTTTTTGGAAACACCATATATTTT,CASSLGVFGNTIYF
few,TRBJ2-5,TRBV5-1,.,TGCGCCAGCAGTCGGGACGGAGAGACCCAGTACTTC,CASSRDGETQYF
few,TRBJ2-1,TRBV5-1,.,TGCGCCAGCAGCGGAGGACAGCCCAACAATGAGCAGTTCTTC,CASSGGQPNNEQFF
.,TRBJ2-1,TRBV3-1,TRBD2,TGTGCCAGCAGCCGGACTAGCGGGAGCCATGAGCAGTTCTTC,CASSRTSGSHEQFF
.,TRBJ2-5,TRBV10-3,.,TGTGCCATCAGTGTGGGCAGGCAAGAGACCCAGTACTTC,CAISVGRQETQYF
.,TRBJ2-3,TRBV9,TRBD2,TGTGCCAGCAGCGTACTAGCGGGAGGGCCCCCGGATTTT,CASSVLAGGPPDF
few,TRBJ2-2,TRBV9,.,TGTGCCAGCAGCGCGACCCCGGGGGGCGCAAGGGACACCGGGGAGCTGTTTTTT,CASSATPGGARDTGELFF
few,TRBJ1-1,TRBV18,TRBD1,TGTGCCAGCTCACCACTTCACCACAGGGGGTCGGCGACTGAAGCTTTCTTT,CASSPLHHRGSATEAFF
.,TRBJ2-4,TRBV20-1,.,TGCAGTGCTAGACCGACAGCGGTACTAGCCAAAAACATTCAGTACTTC,CSARPTAVLAKNIQYF
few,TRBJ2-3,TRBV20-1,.,TGCAGTGCTCATGATGCGGGGACAGATACGCAGTATTTT,CSAHDAGTDTQYF
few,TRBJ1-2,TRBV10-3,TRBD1,TGTGCCATCCGTACAGGGGGCAACTATGGCTACACCTTC,CAIRTGGNYGYTF
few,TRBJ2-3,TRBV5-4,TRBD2,TGTGCCAGCAGCTCGGGACTAGCGGGAGATACGCAGTATTTT,CASSSGLAGDTQYF
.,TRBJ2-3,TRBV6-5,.,TGTGCCAGCAGTTACTCGACGTTAGAGGGGTTTAGCACAGATACGCAGTATTTT,CASSYSTLEGFSTDTQYF
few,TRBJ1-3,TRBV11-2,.,TGTGCCAGCAGATTCCCAGGAAGGGCTGGAAACACCATATATTTT,CASRFPGRAGNTIYF
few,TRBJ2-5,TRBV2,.,TGTGCCAGCAGTATACCATTGGGAATTCAAGAGACCCAGTACTTC,CASSIPLGIQETQYF
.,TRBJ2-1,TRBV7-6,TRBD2,TGTGCCAGCAGCATTATTCCGGGACTATACAATGAGCAGTTCTTC,CASSIIPGLYNEQFF
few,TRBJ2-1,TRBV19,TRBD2,TGTGCCAGTAGTGTTCTAGCGGGGGATGAGCAGTTCTTC,CASSVLAGDEQFF
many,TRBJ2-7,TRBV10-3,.,TGTGCCATCAGACAGGGTGGAAACTACGAGCAGTACTTC,CAIRQGGNYEQYF
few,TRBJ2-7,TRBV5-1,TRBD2,TGCGCCAGCAGCTTCACTAGCGGAACGCGTACGAGCTCCTACGAGCAGTACTTC,CASSFTSGTRTSSYEQYF
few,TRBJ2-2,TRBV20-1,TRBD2,TGCAGTGCTAAAGCGGGGGCGAACACCGGGGAGCTGTTTTTT,CSAKAGANTGELFF
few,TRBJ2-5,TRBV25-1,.,TGTGCCAGCAGTGAATTCGGGGTTCGTGAGACCCAGTACTTC,CASSEFGVRETQYF
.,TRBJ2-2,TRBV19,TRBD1,TGTGCCAGTAGTGGACAGGGTTTCTCGCCCGGCACCGGGGAGCTGTTTTTT,CASSGQGFSPGTGELFF
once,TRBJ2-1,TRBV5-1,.,TGCGCCAGCAGCTCTGGAGTCGGGTTAGGTGAGCAGTTCTTC,CASSSGVGLGEQFF
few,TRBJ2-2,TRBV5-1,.,TGCGCCAGCAGAATGGCGGATAACACCGGGGAGCTGTTTTTT,CASRMADNTGELFF
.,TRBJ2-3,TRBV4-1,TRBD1,TGCGCCAGCAGCCAAGATTCGCCGGGACAGATATCCGGGACGCAGTATTTT,CASSQDSPGQISGTQYF
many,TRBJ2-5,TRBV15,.,TGTGCCACCACCAGCAACCCTTCGGGGGAGACCCAGTACTTC,CATTSNPSGETQYF
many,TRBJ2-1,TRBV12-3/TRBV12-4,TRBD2,TGTGCCAGCAGTGGACTAGCGGGAGGGCTTTACAATGAGCAGTTCTTC,CASSGLAGGLYNEQFF
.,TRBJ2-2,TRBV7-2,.,TGTGCCAGCAGCCCCGGTGGGATTCACACCGGGGAGCTGTTTTTT,CASSPGGIHTGELFF
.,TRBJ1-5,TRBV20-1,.,TGCAGTGCTAGAATAGGGGATCAGCCCCAGCATTTT,CSARIGDQPQHF
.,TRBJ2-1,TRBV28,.,TGTGCCAGCAGTTTGTCCCTTATGAATGAGCAGTTCTTC,CASSLSLMNEQFF
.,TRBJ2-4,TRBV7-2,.,TGTGCCAGCAGCTTGTACTCAATAAACATTCAGTACTTC,CASSLYSINIQYF
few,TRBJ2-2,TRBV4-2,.,TGTGCCAGCAGCCAAGCTTGGGCAACGAACACCGGGGAGCTGTTTTTT,CASSQAWATNTGELFF
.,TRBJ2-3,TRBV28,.,TGTGCCAGCACCTCTAACAGGGAGCTAGGGGCTGATACGCAGTATTTT,CASTSNRELGADTQYF
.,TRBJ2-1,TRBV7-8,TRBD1,TGTGCCAGCAGCTTAAACAGGGGAGTAGGGAATGAGCAGTTCTTC,CASSLNRGVGNEQFF
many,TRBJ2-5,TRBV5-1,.,TGCGCCAGCAGGCGGCAGGGGTCAGGAGAGACCCAGTACTTC,CASRRQGSGETQYF
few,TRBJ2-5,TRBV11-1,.,TGTGCCAGCAGCTTAGGAGGTTTCGGCGGAACAAAGATACAAGAGACCCAGTACTTC,CASSLGGFGGTKIQETQYF
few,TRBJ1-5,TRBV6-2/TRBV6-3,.,TGTGCCAGCAGTCACCAGGGGCCAGGAGCCCAGCATTTT,CASSHQGPGAQHF
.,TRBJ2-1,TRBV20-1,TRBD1,TGCAGTGCGAACTACGGGACAGGAAATGAGCAGTTCTTC,CSANYGTGNEQFF
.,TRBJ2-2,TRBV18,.,TGTGCCAGCTCACCATCCACGAACACCGGGGAGCTGTTTTTT,CASSPSTNTGELFF
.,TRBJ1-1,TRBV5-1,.,TGCGCCAGCAGCTTGGTGACCGGCGGGGAAGCTTTCTTT,CASSLVTGGEAFF
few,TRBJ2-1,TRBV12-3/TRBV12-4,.,TGTGCCAGCAGTTTATTCGGGGCCGGGTTGAATGAGCAGTTCTTC,CASSLFGAGLNEQFF
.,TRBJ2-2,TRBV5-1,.,TGCGCCAGCAGCTCCCGACAGGCCTACACCGGGGAGCTGTTTTTT,CASSSRQAYTGELFF
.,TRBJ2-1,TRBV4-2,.,TGTGCCAGCAGCCAGTTGTTGGGGGCACATGAGCAGTTCTTC,CASSQLLGAHEQFF
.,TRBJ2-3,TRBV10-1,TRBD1,TGCGCCAGCAGTAGAGGACAGGGCACAGATACGCAGTATTTT,CASSRGQGTDTQYF
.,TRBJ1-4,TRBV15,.,TGTGCCACCAGCAGAGATTTGGCAGGGGAAAAACTGTTTTTT,CATSRDLAGEKLFF
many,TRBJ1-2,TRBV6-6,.,TGTGCCAGCAGTTACGTAGGGGAGGGCTACACCTTC,CASSYVGEGYTF
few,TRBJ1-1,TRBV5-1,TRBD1,TGCGCCAGCAGCTTGGGAGGGGGCTCGAACACTGAAGCTTTCTTT,CASSLGGGSNTEAFF
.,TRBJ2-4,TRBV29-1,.,TGCAGCGTTGAGAGGGACCAAAACATTCAGTACTTC,CSVERDQNIQYF
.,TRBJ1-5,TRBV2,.,TGTGCCAGCAGTGGGACGGTGGGGTCGCCCCAGCATTTT,CASSGTVGSPQHF
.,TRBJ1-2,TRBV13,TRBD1,TGTGCCAGCAGCTGGACAGGGAGGCTTTGGAACTATGGCTACACCTTC,CASSWTGRLWNYGYTF
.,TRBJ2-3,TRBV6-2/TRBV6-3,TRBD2,TGTGCCAGCAGCCCCTCGGGGGGGTACAGCACAGATACGCAGTATTTT,CASSPSGGYSTDTQYF